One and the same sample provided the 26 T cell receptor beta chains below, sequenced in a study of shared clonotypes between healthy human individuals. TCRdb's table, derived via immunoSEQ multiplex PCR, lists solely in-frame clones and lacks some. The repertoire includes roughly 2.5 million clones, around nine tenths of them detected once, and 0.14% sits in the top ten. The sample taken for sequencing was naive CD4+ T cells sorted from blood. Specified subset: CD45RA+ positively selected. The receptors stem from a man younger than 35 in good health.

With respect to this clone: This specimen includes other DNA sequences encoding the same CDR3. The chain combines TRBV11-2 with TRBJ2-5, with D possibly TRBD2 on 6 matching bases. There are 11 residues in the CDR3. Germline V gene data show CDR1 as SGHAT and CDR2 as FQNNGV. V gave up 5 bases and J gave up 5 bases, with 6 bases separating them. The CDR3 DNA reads TGTGCCAGCAGCCGGGGGGAGACCCAGTACTTC. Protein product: CASSRGETQYF.

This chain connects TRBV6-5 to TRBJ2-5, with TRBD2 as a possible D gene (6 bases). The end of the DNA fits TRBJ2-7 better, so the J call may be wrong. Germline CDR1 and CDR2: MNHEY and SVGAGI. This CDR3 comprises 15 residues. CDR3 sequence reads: CASRYRLDPAYEQYF. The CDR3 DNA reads TGTGCCAGCAGATACCGACTAGATCCAGCCTACGAGCAGTACTTC.

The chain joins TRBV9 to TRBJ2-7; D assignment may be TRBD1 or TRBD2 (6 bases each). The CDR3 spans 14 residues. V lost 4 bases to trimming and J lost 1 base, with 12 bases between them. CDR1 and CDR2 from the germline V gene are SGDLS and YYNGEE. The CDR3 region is CASSPRGTSYEQYF. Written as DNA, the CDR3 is TGTGCCAGCAGCCCCCGGGGGACATCCTACGAGCAGTACTTC.

CDR3 DNA: TGTGCTAGCTCGGGACGGAATCAAGAGACCCAGTACTTC. Its translation is CASSGRNQETQYF. V and J are TRBV7-7 and TRBJ2-5; D is perhaps TRBD1 or TRBD2 (5 bases each). The CDR3 consists of 13 residues. In germline, CDR1 is SSHAT, CDR2 FNYEAQ (reference sequence).

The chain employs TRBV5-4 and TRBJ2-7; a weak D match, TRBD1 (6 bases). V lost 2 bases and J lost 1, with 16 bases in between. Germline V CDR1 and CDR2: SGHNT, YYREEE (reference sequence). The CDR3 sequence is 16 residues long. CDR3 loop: CASSFRGRGISYEQYF. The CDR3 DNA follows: TGTGCCAGCAGCTTCCGGGGCAGGGGAATTTCCTACGAGCAGTACTTC.

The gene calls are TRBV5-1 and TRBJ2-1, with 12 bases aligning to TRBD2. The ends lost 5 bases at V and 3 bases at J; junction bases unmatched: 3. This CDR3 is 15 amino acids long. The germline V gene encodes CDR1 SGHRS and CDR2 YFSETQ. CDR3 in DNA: TGCGCCAGCAGGGAGACTAGCGGGAGCTACAATGAGCAGTTCTTC. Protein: CASRETSGSYNEQFF.

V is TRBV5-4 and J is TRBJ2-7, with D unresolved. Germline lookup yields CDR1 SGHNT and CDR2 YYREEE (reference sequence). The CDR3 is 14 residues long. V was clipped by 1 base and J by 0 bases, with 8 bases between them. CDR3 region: CASSLYGLSYEQYF. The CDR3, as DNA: TGTGCCAGCAGCTTGTACGGGCTCTCCTACGAGCAGTACTTC.

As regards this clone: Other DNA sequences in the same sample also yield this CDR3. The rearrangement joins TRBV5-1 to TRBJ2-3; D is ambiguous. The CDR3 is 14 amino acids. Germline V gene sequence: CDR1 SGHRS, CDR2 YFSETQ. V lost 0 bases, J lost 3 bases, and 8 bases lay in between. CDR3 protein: CASSLVGSTDTQYF. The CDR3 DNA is TGCGCCAGCAGCTTGGTCGGCTCAACAGATACGCAGTATTTT.

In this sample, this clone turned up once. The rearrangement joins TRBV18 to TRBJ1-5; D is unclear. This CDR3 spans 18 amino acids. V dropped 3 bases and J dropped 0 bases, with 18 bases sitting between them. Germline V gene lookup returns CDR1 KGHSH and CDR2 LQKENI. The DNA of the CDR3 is TGTGCCAGCTCACCCACTATACCGCGTCCTTATAGCAATCAGCCCCAGCATTTT. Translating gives CASSPTIPRPYSNQPQHF.

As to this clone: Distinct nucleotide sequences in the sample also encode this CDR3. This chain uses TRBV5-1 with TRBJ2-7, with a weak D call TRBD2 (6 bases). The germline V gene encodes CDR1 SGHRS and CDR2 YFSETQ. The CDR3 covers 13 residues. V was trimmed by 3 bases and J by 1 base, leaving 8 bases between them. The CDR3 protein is CASSSGGSYEQYF. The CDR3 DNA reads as TGCGCCAGCAGCTCCGGGGGTTCCTACGAGCAGTACTTC.

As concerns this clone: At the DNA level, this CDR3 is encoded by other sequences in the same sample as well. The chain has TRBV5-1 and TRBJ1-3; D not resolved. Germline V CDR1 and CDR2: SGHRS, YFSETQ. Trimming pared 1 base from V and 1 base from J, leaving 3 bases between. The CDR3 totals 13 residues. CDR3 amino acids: CASSLSSGNTIYF. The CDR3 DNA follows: TGCGCCAGCAGCTTGAGTTCTGGAAACACCATATATTTT.

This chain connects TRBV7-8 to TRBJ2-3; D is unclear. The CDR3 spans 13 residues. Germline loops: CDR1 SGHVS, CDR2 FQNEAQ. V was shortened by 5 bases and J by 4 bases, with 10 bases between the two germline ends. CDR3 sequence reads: CASSHDRPDTQYF. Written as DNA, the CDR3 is TGTGCCAGCAGCCACGACCGACCAGATACGCAGTATTTT.

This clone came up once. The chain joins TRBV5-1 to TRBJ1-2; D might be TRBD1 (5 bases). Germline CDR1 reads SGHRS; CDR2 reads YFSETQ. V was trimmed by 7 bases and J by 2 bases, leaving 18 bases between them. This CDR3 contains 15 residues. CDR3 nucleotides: TGCGCCAGCGCACGAACAGGATTGGGAAACTATGGCTACACCTTC. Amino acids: CASARTGLGNYGYTF.

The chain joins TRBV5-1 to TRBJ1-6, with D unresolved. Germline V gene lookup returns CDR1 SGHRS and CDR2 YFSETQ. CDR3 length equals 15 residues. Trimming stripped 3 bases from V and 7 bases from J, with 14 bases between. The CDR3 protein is CASSSGMVPNSPLHF. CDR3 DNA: TGCGCCAGCAGCTCGGGGATGGTGCCAAATTCACCCCTCCACTTT. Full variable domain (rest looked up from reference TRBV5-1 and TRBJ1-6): KAGVTQTPRYLIKTRGQQVTLSCSPISGHRSVSWYQQTPGQGLQFLFEYFSETQRNKGNFPGRFSGRQFSNSRSEMNVSTLELGDSALYLCASSSGMVPNSPLHFGNGTRLTVT.

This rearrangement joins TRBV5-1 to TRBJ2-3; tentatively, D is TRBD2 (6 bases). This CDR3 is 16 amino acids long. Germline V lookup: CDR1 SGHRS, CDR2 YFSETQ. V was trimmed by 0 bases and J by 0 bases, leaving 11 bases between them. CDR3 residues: CASSLGGGTSTDTQYF. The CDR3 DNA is TGCGCCAGCAGCTTGGGTGGGGGGACTAGCACAGATACGCAGTATTTT.

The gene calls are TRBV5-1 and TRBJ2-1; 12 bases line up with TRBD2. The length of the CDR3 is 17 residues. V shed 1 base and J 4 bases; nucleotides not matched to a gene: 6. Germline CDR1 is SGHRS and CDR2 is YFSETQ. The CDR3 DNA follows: TGCGCCAGCAGCTTGAGCGCCGGGACTAGCGGGTACAATGAGCAGTTCTTC. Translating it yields CASSLSAGTSGYNEQFF.

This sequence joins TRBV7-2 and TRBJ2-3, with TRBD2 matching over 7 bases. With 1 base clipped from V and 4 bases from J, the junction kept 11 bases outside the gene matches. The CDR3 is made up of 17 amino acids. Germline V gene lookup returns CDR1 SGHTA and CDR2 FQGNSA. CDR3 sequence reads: CASSLVHRVGGADTQYF. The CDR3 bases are TGTGCCAGCAGCTTAGTACATCGGGTGGGAGGGGCAGATACGCAGTATTTT.

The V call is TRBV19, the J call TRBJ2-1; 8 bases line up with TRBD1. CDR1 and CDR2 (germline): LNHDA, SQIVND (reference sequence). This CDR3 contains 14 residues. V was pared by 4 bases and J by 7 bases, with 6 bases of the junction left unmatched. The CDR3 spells CASSKPGGHNEQFF. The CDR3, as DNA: TGTGCCAGTAGTAAGCCAGGGGGCCATAATGAGCAGTTCTTC.

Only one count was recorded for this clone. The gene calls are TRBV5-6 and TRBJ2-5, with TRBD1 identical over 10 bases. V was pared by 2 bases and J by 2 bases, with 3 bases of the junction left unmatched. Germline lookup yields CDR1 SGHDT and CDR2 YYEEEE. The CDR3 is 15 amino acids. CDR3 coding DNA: TGTGCCAGCAGCTTCGACAGGGGGCCTCAAGAGACCCAGTACTTC. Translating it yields CASSFDRGPQETQYF.

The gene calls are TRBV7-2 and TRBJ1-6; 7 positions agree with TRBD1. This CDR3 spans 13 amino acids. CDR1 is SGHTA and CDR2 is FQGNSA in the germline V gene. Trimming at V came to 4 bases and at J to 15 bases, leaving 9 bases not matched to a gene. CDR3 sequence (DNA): TGTGCCAGCAGCTCAAACCCGACAGGGTACCTCCACTTT. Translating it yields CASSSNPTGYLHF.

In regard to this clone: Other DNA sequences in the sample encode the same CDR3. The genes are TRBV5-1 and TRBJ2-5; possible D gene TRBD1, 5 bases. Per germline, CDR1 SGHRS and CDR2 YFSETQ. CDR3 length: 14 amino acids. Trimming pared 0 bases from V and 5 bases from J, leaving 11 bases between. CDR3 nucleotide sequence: TGCGCCAGCAGCTTGGGGCAGGGTAGGGAGACCCAGTACTTC. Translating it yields CASSLGQGRETQYF.

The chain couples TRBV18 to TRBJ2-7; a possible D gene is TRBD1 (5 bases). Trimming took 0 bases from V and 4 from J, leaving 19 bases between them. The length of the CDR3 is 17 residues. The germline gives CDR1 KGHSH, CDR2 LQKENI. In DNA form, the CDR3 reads TGTGCCAGCTCACCACCGTATCAGGGTTTCAAGGATTACGAGCAGTACTTC. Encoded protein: CASSPPYQGFKDYEQYF.

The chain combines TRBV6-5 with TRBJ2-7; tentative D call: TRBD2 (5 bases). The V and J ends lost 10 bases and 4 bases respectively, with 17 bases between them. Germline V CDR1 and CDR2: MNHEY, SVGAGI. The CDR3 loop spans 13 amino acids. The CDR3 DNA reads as TGTGCCACCACTCGTCTCGGAGGATACGAGCAGTACTTC. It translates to CATTRLGGYEQYF.

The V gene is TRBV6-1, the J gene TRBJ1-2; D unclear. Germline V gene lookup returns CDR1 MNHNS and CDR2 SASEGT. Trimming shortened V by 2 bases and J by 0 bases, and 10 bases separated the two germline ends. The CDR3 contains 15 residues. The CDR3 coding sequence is TGTGCCAGCAGTGAACTCTTGGGGTCTAACTATGGCTACACCTTC. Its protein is CASSELLGSNYGYTF.

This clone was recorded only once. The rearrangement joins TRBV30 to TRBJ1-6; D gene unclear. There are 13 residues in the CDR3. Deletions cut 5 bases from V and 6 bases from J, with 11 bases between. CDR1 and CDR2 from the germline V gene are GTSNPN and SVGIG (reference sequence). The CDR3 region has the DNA TGTGCCTGGGGAAGACGTAGTAATTCACCCCTCCACTTT. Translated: CAWGRRSNSPLHF. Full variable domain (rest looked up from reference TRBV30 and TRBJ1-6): SQTIHQWPATLVQPVGSPLSLECTVEGTSNPNLYWYRQAAGRGLQLLFYSVGIGQISSEVPQNLSASRPQDRQFILSSKKLLLSDSGFYLCAWGRRSNSPLHFGNGTRLTVT.

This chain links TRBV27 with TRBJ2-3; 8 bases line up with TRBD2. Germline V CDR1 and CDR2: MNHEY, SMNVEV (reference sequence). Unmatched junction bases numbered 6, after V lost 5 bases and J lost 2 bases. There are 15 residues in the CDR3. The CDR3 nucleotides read TGTGCCAGCAGTGGGGTAGCGGGGTACACAGATACGCAGTATTTT. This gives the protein CASSGVAGYTDTQYF.